The rows below give T cell receptor beta chains drawn from one sample of a study of OX40 agonist ivuxolimab in advanced cancers. Some clones are missing from TCRdb's copy, which holds only in-frame ones; the method was immunoSEQ multiplex PCR. There are fewer than 120,000 clones in the sample; roughly 87% occur only once, and 0.27% lies in the top ten. The source material was CD4+ or CD8+ T cells sorted from blood, sampled in a trial of the OX40 agonist ivuxolimab. Receptors originate from an adult with an advanced solid tumor such as melanoma, head and neck, liver or kidney cancer. The CDR3 runs from the conserved cysteine through the conserved F or W. The D gene is left open where the match is weak. Where a row states a size, it is once, few, many or the class of an expanded clone; other rows omit it.

J gene,D gene,clone size,V gene,CDR3 DNA,CDR3 protein
TRBJ1-3,-,-,TRBV19,TGTGCCAGTCGGACGACAGATCTCTCTGGAAACACCATATATTTT,CASRTTDLSGNTIYF
TRBJ2-5,-,once,TRBV30,TGTGCCTGGAGTGACGGCCGGGGACCAATGGGGCAAGAGACCCAGTACTTC,CAWSDGRGPMGQETQYF
TRBJ2-1,-,-,TRBV5-4,TGTGCCAGCAGCTTGGTAACTCTGACCTACAATGAGCAGTTCTTC,CASSLVTLTYNEQFF
TRBJ1-5,-,-,TRBV28,TGTGCCAGCAGACGAACCCCGGGAGTTAGCAATCAGCCCCAGCATTTT,CASRRTPGVSNQPQHF
TRBJ1-3,-,-,TRBV27,TGTGCCAGCAGTTTAGGCAGGGGCGTTGGAAACACCATATATTTT,CASSLGRGVGNTIYF
TRBJ2-1,TRBD2,-,TRBV9,TGTGCCAGCAGCTATCCTATAGCGGGAGGACACAATGAGCAGTTCTTC,CASSYPIAGGHNEQFF
TRBJ2-7,TRBD2,-,TRBV4-3,TGCGCCAGCAGCCACCTTAGCGGGGGGGCCTACGAGCAGTACTTC,CASSHLSGGAYEQYF
TRBJ1-2,TRBD1,-,TRBV6-5,TGTGCCAGCAGCAAAATGACAGGGGATGGCTACACCTTC,CASSKMTGDGYTF
TRBJ2-7,TRBD1,-,TRBV10-3,TGTGCCATCAGTGAGAGCCGGGACAGGGCGTCCTACGAGCAGTACTTC,CAISESRDRASYEQYF
TRBJ2-2,TRBD1,-,TRBV29-1,TGCAGCGCCAGGGGTACAGGGGGGACCACCGGGGAGCTGTTTTTT,CSARGTGGTTGELFF
TRBJ1-1,-,once,TRBV11-3,TGTGCCAGCAGCTTAGATGGGGGGACTGAAGCTTTCTTT,CASSLDGGTEAFF
TRBJ2-1,-,few,TRBV30,TGTGCCTGGAGTGTACGGTCCACAGCTTACAATGAGCAGTTCTTC,CAWSVRSTAYNEQFF
TRBJ2-7,-,-,TRBV28,TGTGCCAGCAGTCAGGGGGGGTACGAGCAGTACTTC,CASSQGGYEQYF
TRBJ1-5,TRBD1,few,TRBV19,TGTGCCACCCGGGACAGGGTCAATCAGCCCCAGCATTTT,CATRDRVNQPQHF
TRBJ2-2,TRBD1,-,TRBV5-6,TGTGCCAGCAGCTCTACAGGGGAGTGGGCCGGGGAGCTGTTTTTT,CASSSTGEWAGELFF
TRBJ1-6,-,-,TRBV2,TGTGCCAGCAGTGACCCCCAGGGTTCCTATAATTCACCCCTCCACTTT,CASSDPQGSYNSPLHF
TRBJ1-2,-,-,TRBV30,TGTGCCTGGAGAGCACTTGACTTGGGCTATGGCTACACCTTC,CAWRALDLGYGYTF
TRBJ2-2,TRBD1,-,TRBV7-3,TGTGCCAGCAGCGTCTCCACAGGGGGCGGAACCGGGGAGCTGTTTTTT,CASSVSTGGGTGELFF
TRBJ1-1,TRBD1,-,TRBV5-1,TGCGCCAGCAGCTTACAGGGGACGGCAGCCGGCGCTGAAGCTTTCTTT,CASSLQGTAAGAEAFF
TRBJ2-5,TRBD2,-,TRBV5-1,TGCGCCAGCAGCTTGGGTTCCTCTTCGGGGGGAGAAGAGACCCAGTACTTC,CASSLGSSSGGEETQYF
TRBJ1-2,-,-,TRBV4-2,TGTGCCAGCAGCCAAGCCTCCGACTATGGCTACACCTTC,CASSQASDYGYTF
TRBJ2-4,-,-,TRBV5-1,TGCGCCAGCAGCTTGGAGGGACGAGACATTCAGTACTTC,CASSLEGRDIQYF
TRBJ2-3,TRBD1,-,TRBV18,TGTGCCAGCTCACCTGGACAGGGCGGCACAGATACGCAGTATTTT,CASSPGQGGTDTQYF
TRBJ1-1,TRBD1,-,TRBV5-6,TGTGCCAGCAGCCCGGACAGGGACACTGAAGCTTTCTTT,CASSPDRDTEAFF
TRBJ2-7,-,-,TRBV28,TGTGCCAGCCCCGATACCAACGGAGAGCAGTACTTC,CASPDTNGEQYF
TRBJ1-3,-,-,TRBV11-2,TGTGCCAGCAGCTTATATACTGGAAACACCATATATTTT,CASSLYTGNTIYF
TRBJ1-2,TRBD1,-,TRBV28,TGTGCCAGCAGGGGGTCTCGGACAGGGGTCTATGGCTACACCTTC,CASRGSRTGVYGYTF
TRBJ2-2,-,-,TRBV4-2,TGTGCCAGCAGCCAAGGGGATCATGGGGAGCTGTTTTTT,CASSQGDHGELFF
TRBJ1-4,-,-,TRBV28,TGTGCCAGCAGGACAGGAGGCGAAAAACTGTTTTTT,CASRTGGEKLFF
TRBJ1-1,-,-,TRBV7-2,TGTGCCAGCAGCTCCCGTGGTCTAGCTGAAGCTTTCTTT,CASSSRGLAEAFF
TRBJ2-7,TRBD1,-,TRBV25-1,TGTGCCAGCAGTCTTACCGGGACAGGGCCCTACGAGCAGTACTTC,CASSLTGTGPYEQYF
TRBJ1-1,-,-,TRBV7-9,TGTGCCAGCAGCTTAGCTTTTCCCACTGAAGCTTTCTTT,CASSLAFPTEAFF
TRBJ2-5,TRBD2,-,TRBV9,TGTGCCAGCAGCGTGGGGGGCGGGGGGCTTCGGAAGGAGACCCAGTACTTC,CASSVGGGGLRKETQYF
TRBJ2-7,TRBD2,-,TRBV14,TGTGCCAGCAGGAGGGGCGGGGGTAACTCCTACGAGCAGTACTTC,CASRRGGGNSYEQYF